This T cell receptor (beta chain) was recovered during a study of cytomegalovirus exposure and HLA in healthy donors. Points from the study as a whole: Diagnosis of cytomegalovirus status made by the classifier reportedly showed high specificity and sensitivity. Rare TCR sequences predominated, though certain public TCRs were found in many donors. Apparent HLA restriction characterized most CMV-associated TCR beta chains in a later analysis.

V shed 5 bases, J shed 4 bases, and the junction held 4 bases outside the gene matches. The CDR3 totals 13 residues. Germline CDR1 and CDR2: KGHSH and LQKENI. Use of 60 Vbeta and 13 Jbeta primers characterized the PCR. Here immunoSEQ multiplex PCR was the method, and the copy in TCRdb shows in-frame clones only, minus some. The table lists about 130,000 clones, approximately 78% of them singletons. This clone appeared a few times. Its antigen is unknown. Material for sequencing was PBMCs. The V gene is TRBV18, the J gene TRBJ2-5; 7 bases line up with TRBD1. The source is a woman between 25 and 40 years old in good health and CMV-seronegative. The CDR3 DNA is TGTGCCAGCTCAGGCCGGGACAGAGAGACCCAGTACTTC. It codes for CASSGRDRETQYF. Full variable domain (missing parts from reference TRBV18 and TRBJ2-5): NAGVMQNPRHLVRRRGQEARLRCSPMKGHSHVYWYRQLPEEGLKFMVYLQKENIIDESGMPKERFSAEFPKEGPSILRIQQVVRGDSAAYFCASSGRDRETQYFGPGTRLLVL.